These 14 T cell receptor beta chains came from one sample sequenced in a study of blood T cell repertoires in COVID-19. TCRdb keeps only in-frame clones here, not all; method: immunoSEQ multiplex PCR. The data contain fewer than 250,000 clones, 85% to 95% of them seen just once; the ten biggest clones take up about 0.79%. The sample consisted of peripheral blood. The receptors here all came from a man between 25 and 39 years old with COVID-19, enrolled during active disease.

This rearrangement joins TRBV5-4 to TRBJ2-5, with TRBD2 matching over 8 bases. J lost 5 bases, V lost 1 base, and 4 bases had no gene match. The CDR3 has 14 amino acids. Germline loops: CDR1 SGHNT, CDR2 YYREEE (reference sequence). The CDR3 region is CASSLPAGAETQYF. In DNA form, the CDR3 reads TGTGCCAGCAGCTTGCCAGCGGGGGCGGAGACCCAGTACTTC. The whole variable domain, filled in from reference TRBV5-4 and TRBJ2-5, reads ETGVTQSPTHLIKTRGQQVTLRCSSQSGHNTVSWYQQALGQGPQFIFQYYREEENGRGNFPPRFSGLQFPNYSSELNVNALELDDSALYLCASSLPAGAETQYFGPGTRLLVL.

The V and J genes are TRBV7-6 and TRBJ2-6; 8 positions match TRBD2. Germline loops: CDR1 SGHVS, CDR2 FNYEAQ. CDR3 length: 19 residues. The trim removed 0 bases at V and 0 bases at J, leaving 7 bases unmatched. This chain's CDR3 is CASSLAGGAPLSGANVLTF. The CDR3 nucleotides are TGTGCCAGCAGCTTAGCCGGGGGGGCCCCCCTCTCTGGGGCCAACGTCCTGACTTTC.

This chain links TRBV12-5 with TRBJ2-3; D gene ambiguous. The CDR3 is made up of 13 amino acids. The germline gives CDR1 LGHNT, CDR2 FRNRAP. Trimming took off 2 bases at V and 0 bases at J, with 3 bases between the two ends. The DNA for the CDR3 is TGTGCTAGTGGTTTGACTAGCACAGATACGCAGTATTTT. It codes for CASGLTSTDTQYF.

V gene TRBV6-5 combines with J gene TRBJ1-1, with no clear D. V shed 3 bases and J shed 0 bases, with 8 bases lying between them. CDR1 and CDR2 from the germline V gene are MNHEY and SVGAGI. The CDR3 loop spans 14 amino acids. CDR3 amino acids: CASSYLPVNTEAFF. The CDR3 nucleotides are TGTGCCAGCAGTTATCTGCCAGTGAACACTGAAGCTTTCTTT.

The chain links TRBV7-6 to TRBJ1-1; 7 bases agree with TRBD1. CDR3 length: 15 residues. With 5 bases clipped from V and 1 base from J, the junction kept 7 bases outside the gene matches. Germline V CDR1 and CDR2: SGHVS, FNYEAQ. CDR3 bases: TGTGCCAGCAGCACCCCTAAGGGGGCGAACACTGAAGCTTTCTTT. Translating it yields CASSTPKGANTEAFF.

The chain combines TRBV28 with TRBJ2-2, with no clear D. Trimming took 6 bases from V and 7 from J, leaving 15 bases between them. CDR1 MDHEN and CDR2 SYDVKM come from the germline V gene. The CDR3 consists of 14 residues. The CDR3 DNA reads as TGTGCCAGCAGCCCAATTCTCAGTGGCGGGGAGCTGTTTTTT. Translated: CASSPILSGGELFF.

The CDR3 spells CASKRGGCEQYF. CDR3 coding DNA: TGTGCCAGCAAGCGGGGGGGCTGCGAGCAGTACTTC. The chain employs TRBV9 and TRBJ2-7; TRBD2 agrees at 10 bases. This CDR3 contains 12 residues. After removal of 6 bases from V and 6 bases from J, the junction contained 3 bases not matched to a gene. The germline gives CDR1 SGDLS, CDR2 YYNGEE.

J is TRBJ2-3 and V is TRBV7-9; D perhaps matches TRBD2 (6 bases). Germline assignment: CDR1 SEHNR and CDR2 FQNEAQ (reference sequence). Trimming took off 3 bases at V and 1 base at J, with 14 bases between the two ends. This CDR3 comprises 16 residues. The CDR3 reads CASSFPTGGGTDTQYF. The DNA for the CDR3 is TGTGCCAGCAGCTTTCCCACCGGGGGAGGCACAGATACGCAGTATTTT.

The chain has TRBV10-3 and TRBJ1-4; maybe TRBD1 (6 bases). V was cut by 2 bases and J by 0 bases, with 10 bases left in between. The germline gives CDR1 ENHRY, CDR2 SYGVKD. The CDR3 consists of 16 residues. CDR3 region: CAISETRQATNEKLFF. CDR3 bases: TGTGCCATCAGTGAGACGCGACAGGCAACTAATGAAAAACTGTTTTTT.

The chain has TRBV4-1 and TRBJ1-6; D is perhaps TRBD1 (6 bases). Per the germline V gene, CDR1 is MGHRA and CDR2 is YSYEKL. Trimming took off 4 bases at V and 5 bases at J, with 12 bases between the two ends. This CDR3 contains 15 residues. As DNA, the CDR3 is TGCGCCAGCAGCCCTCGGGACATTAATAATTCACCCCTCCACTTT. Its translation is CASSPRDINNSPLHF.

The rearrangement uses TRBV30 and TRBJ1-6, with 11 bases identical to TRBD1. With 4 bases clipped from V and 4 bases from J, the junction kept 9 bases outside the gene matches. CDR3 length equals 17 residues. The V gene's germline CDR1 is GTSNPN and CDR2 SVGIG (reference sequence). CDR3 in amino acids: CAWTTTGTGGYNSPLHF. CDR3 coding DNA: TGTGCCTGGACGACAACCGGGACAGGGGGGTATAATTCACCCCTCCACTTT.

The chain combines TRBV19 with TRBJ2-1, with 8 bases matching TRBD2. The germline CDR1 and CDR2 sequences are LNHDA and SQIVND (reference sequence). The CDR3 runs to 14 residues. With V trimmed by 6 bases and J by 6 bases, 7 bases remained unmatched. This chain's CDR3 is CASREAGVGNEQFF. The CDR3 DNA sequence: TGTGCCAGTAGAGAAGCGGGGGTGGGCAATGAGCAGTTCTTC.

This clone came up a few times. The chain has TRBV10-2 and TRBJ2-1, with TRBD2 matching 8 bases. With 0 bases clipped from V and 3 bases from J, the junction kept 4 bases outside the gene matches. CDR3 length: 16 amino acids. CDR1 and CDR2 (germline): WSHSY, SAAADI. The CDR3 is CASSESAGGSYNEQFF. As DNA, the CDR3 is TGCGCCAGCAGTGAGTCGGCGGGGGGTAGCTACAATGAGCAGTTCTTC.

The chain employs TRBV5-6 and TRBJ1-4; perhaps TRBD1 as D (5 bases). This CDR3 comprises 15 residues. CDR1 and CDR2 from the germline V gene are SGHDT and YYEEEE. Trimming took off 3 bases at V and 0 bases at J, with 9 bases between the two ends. The CDR3 loop is CASSSDRATNEKLFF. The DNA of the CDR3 is TGTGCCAGCAGCTCAGACAGAGCAACTAATGAAAAACTGTTTTTT. The variable domain in full, with the rest retrieved from reference TRBV5-6 and TRBJ1-4, is DAGVTQSPTHLIKTRGQQVTLRCSPKSGHDTVSWYQQALGQGPQFIFQYYEEEERQRGNFPDRFSGHQFPNYSSELNVNALLLGDSALYLCASSSDRATNEKLFFGSGTQLSVL.